The 14 T cell receptor beta chains below all came from one sample that was sequenced in a study of identical twins. TCRdb re-called the 5' RACE reads with MiXCR, one entry per CDR3 protein. The sample contains hundreds of thousands of distinct CDR3 sequences, around 7.4% of which appear only once. A further study also used this sample, focusing on yellow fever vaccine responses in identical twins.

The specimen sequenced was PBMCs. The source of these receptors is a woman aged 18-29 years in good health.

The CDR3 nucleotides are TGTGCCAGCAGTTTAGCGCTCAGGGTGTGGGATGAAAAACTGTTTTTT. Encoded protein: CASSLALRVWDEKLFF. The chain combines TRBV12-3 or TRBV12-4 with TRBJ1-4; D is possibly TRBD1 (5 bases). The CDR3 runs 16 residues. The germline V and J ends were trimmed by 0 bases and 6 bases, with 14 bases remaining between them.

This clonotype was detected ten times or more. The chain uses TRBV5-5 and TRBJ2-7, with D tentatively TRBD1 (5 bases). The length of the CDR3 is 15 residues. The germline V gene has CDR1 SGHKS and CDR2 YYEKEE (reference sequence). The ends were cut back, 1 base at V and 2 bases at J, with 13 bases in the middle. This CDR3 reads CASSLSSGKAYEQYV. As DNA, the CDR3 is TGTGCCAGCAGCTTGTCGTCAGGGAAAGCCTACGAGCAGTACGTC.

This clonotype was counted a few times. The chain joins TRBV9 to TRBJ1-1; no firm D call. The CDR3 totals 14 residues. Trimming pared 0 bases from V and 1 base from J, leaving 7 bases between. Per the germline V gene, CDR1 is SGDLS and CDR2 is YYNGEE. CDR3 region: CASSVVPENTEAFF. The CDR3 region has the DNA TGTGCCAGCAGCGTAGTACCAGAGAACACTGAAGCTTTCTTT.

A few counts support this clonotype. The chain combines TRBV12-3 or TRBV12-4 with TRBJ2-2, with TRBD1 matching over 10 bases. The CDR3 has 18 residues. After removal of 2 bases from V and 7 bases from J, the junction contained 13 bases not matched to a gene. The CDR3 sequence: CASSLSPGQGKTGGELFF. The CDR3 bases are TGTGCCAGCAGTTTATCTCCGGGACAGGGGAAGACGGGCGGGGAGCTGTTTTTT.

The chain joins TRBV5-1 to TRBJ2-5; 8 bases line up with TRBD2. The CDR3 covers 17 residues. Germline loops: CDR1 SGHRS, CDR2 YFSETQ. Trimming cost V 0 bases and J 4 bases; bases outside gene matches: 11. In DNA, the CDR3 is TGCGCCAGCAGCTTGGTAGCGGGGCCACCAAGGGGAGAGACCCAGTACTTC. Protein: CASSLVAGPPRGETQYF.

This clonotype occurred a few times. The chain recombines TRBV7-2 with TRBJ2-5; 7 bases map to TRBD1. Germline CDR1 is SGHTA and CDR2 is FQGNSA. The CDR3 length is 14 residues. V shed 3 bases, J shed 4 bases, and the junction held 5 bases outside the gene matches. CDR3 bases: TGTGCCAGCAGCTTCATGACAGGGCCAGAGACCCAGTACTTC. Amino acids: CASSFMTGPETQYF.

This clonotype was detected many times. V is TRBV29-1 and J is TRBJ2-5; no clear D. CDR3 length: 12 amino acids. V was cut by 3 bases and J by 2 bases, with 7 bases left in between. Germline assignment: CDR1 SQVTM and CDR2 ANQGSEA. This CDR3 reads CSVEALQETQYF. The CDR3 DNA follows: TGCAGCGTTGAGGCACTACAAGAGACCCAGTACTTC.

This clonotype was found many times. This chain links TRBV12-3 or TRBV12-4 with TRBJ1-3, with D possibly matching TRBD1 (6 bases). Trimming took 10 bases from V and 0 from J, leaving 16 bases between them. The CDR3 length is 15 residues. The CDR3 bases are TGTGCCACCCACGCCGGACAGACCTCTGGAAACACCATATATTTT. Translating it yields CATHAGQTSGNTIYF.

This clonotype was seen a few times. The chain joins TRBV29-1 to TRBJ2-1, with TRBD1 matching over 12 bases. CDR3 size: 14 residues. Germline V gives CDR1 SQVTM, CDR2 ANQGSEA. Germline trimming cut 6 bases from V and 2 bases from J; bases unmatched to any gene: 2. The CDR3 sequence is CSVGTGGTYNEQFF. The CDR3 nucleotides are TGCAGCGTGGGGACAGGGGGCACCTACAATGAGCAGTTCTTC.

This chain joins TRBV15 and TRBJ1-5; D not resolved. From germline, CDR1 is LNHNV and CDR2 YYDKDF (reference sequence). Trimming stripped 4 bases from V and 4 bases from J, with 11 bases between. CDR3 length equals 14 residues. CDR3 amino acids: CATSNDILNQPQHF. The DNA of the CDR3 is TGTGCCACCAGCAACGACATTCTTAATCAGCCCCAGCATTTT.

V is TRBV3-1 and J is TRBJ2-3, with D perhaps given as TRBD1 or TRBD2 (5 bases each). V lost 3 bases, J lost 12 bases, and 13 bases lay in between. The germline gives CDR1 LGHDT, CDR2 YNNKEL (reference sequence). The CDR3 runs to 12 residues. CDR3 protein: CASSHGGTNQYF. DNA of the CDR3: TGTGCCAGCAGCCATGGGGGAACTAATCAGTATTTT.

There are many counts of this clonotype. The V gene is TRBV6-1, the J gene TRBJ1-1; 7 bases fit TRBD1. Germline V gene lookup returns CDR1 MNHNS and CDR2 SASEGT. Trimming took 7 bases from V and 3 from J; bases not matched to a gene: 5. CDR3 length equals 13 residues. The CDR3 DNA reads as TGTGCCAGCATGAGGGGGCCCCACACTGAAGCTTTCTTT. This gives the protein CASMRGPHTEAFF.

The chain combines TRBV6-1 with TRBJ2-1, with D tentatively TRBD2 (6 bases). The CDR3 extends over 13 amino acids. CDR1 and CDR2 from the germline V gene are MNHNS and SASEGT. V lost 4 bases to trimming and J lost 7 bases, with 11 bases between them. CDR3 sequence: CASSGLGGNEQFF. CDR3 nucleotide sequence: TGTGCCAGCAGTGGGTTAGGAGGGAATGAGCAGTTCTTC.

The sample holds a few counts of this clonotype. The rearrangement uses TRBV7-8 and TRBJ2-5; 8 nucleotides match TRBD2. The CDR3 extends over 17 amino acids. With 0 bases clipped from V and 3 bases from J, the junction kept 9 bases outside the gene matches. Germline V gene data show CDR1 as SGHVS and CDR2 as FQNEAQ. CDR3 sequence reads: CASSLARSTSGKETQYF. CDR3 nucleotides: TGTGCCAGCAGCTTAGCGCGCAGTACTAGCGGAAAAGAGACCCAGTACTTC.